This T cell receptor beta chain comes out of a study of T cell responses to AZD1222 COVID-19 vaccine. The CDR3 covers 16 residues. The V and J ends lost 4 bases and 4 bases, in that order; junction bases with no gene match: 6. Germline values: CDR1 SNHLY, CDR2 FYNNEI. Sequencing was performed with immunoSEQ multiplex PCR; in TCRdb, only in-frame clones are kept and a portion is missing. The sample yields about 76,000 clones, about 80% seen once. This clone was counted only a few times. The antigen remains undetermined. General observations from the study: The sample set comprised mostly white British donors with more females, and clonal diversity was possibly underestimated. Within unmutated variant regions lay the reported targets of nearly half of spike-specific TCRs. Seropositivity was recorded at baseline in only 6 or 7 AZD1222 recipients. Repertoire samples came only from after the peak T cell response.

The clonotype originates from an adult who received the MenACWY meningococcal vaccine as a control. The chain combines TRBV2 with TRBJ2-6, with TRBD2 identical over 8 bases. The sample consisted of peripheral blood, taken 28 days after the second dose of the MenACWY control vaccine. The CDR3 loop is CASSATGGAGANVLTF. DNA for the CDR3: TGTGCCAGCAGTGCCACGGGAGGGGCAGGGGCCAACGTCCTGACTTTC.